This T cell receptor (beta chain) originates from a study of blood T cell repertoires in COVID-19. At the level of the study: There were acute and convalescent COVID-19 samples, and they came from the United States, Italy and Spain.

This CDR3 region has 13 residues. With 5 bases removed from V and 9 bases from J, the gap between germline ends came to 14 bases. CDR1 and CDR2 (germline): SEHNR, FQNEAQ (reference sequence). Per the study methods: The assay estimated nucleated cells by amplifying reference gene primers. Produced via immunoSEQ multiplex PCR; TCRdb's table is partial and in-frame only. That table gives V, J and clone size, and the DNA gave D and trimming. The top ten hold around 1.9% of the sample, which has about 400,000 clones, around 90% seen once. The receptor's source is a woman in her 40s with acute COVID-19. The sequencing input was PBMCs or T cells enriched from blood (not recorded which). The chain is built from TRBV7-9 and TRBJ1-5; possible D gene TRBD1, 5 bases. The CDR3 coding sequence is TGTGCCAGCAGCATGGACGGCGGGGGGCCCCAGCATTTT. This gives the protein CASSMDGGGPQHF.